The 8 T cell receptor beta chains reported below all come from one sample, sequenced in a study of identical twins. TCRdb used MiXCR to reprocess the 5' RACE reads, holding one entry per CDR3 protein. The sample lists about 530,000 distinct CDR3 sequences, around 24% occurring once. In addition, the sample was reused for a study of yellow fever vaccine responses in identical twins.

Input material: CD4+ T cells sorted from blood. The origin of the receptors is a woman in her late teens or twenties in good health.

This clonotype was found a few times. This chain connects TRBV18 to TRBJ1-1; TRBD1 might be the D (5 bases). This CDR3 is built from 16 residues. Trimming shortened V by 3 bases and J by 4 bases, and 18 bases separated the two germline ends. CDR1 is KGHSH and CDR2 is LQKENI in the germline V gene. The CDR3 nucleotides are TGTGCCAGCTCACCGGCTTTGAGGGGTATGGGCACTGAAGCTTTCTTT. Amino acids: CASSPALRGMGTEAFF.

This chain uses TRBV12-3 or TRBV12-4 with TRBJ2-1; unclear D gene. The CDR3 is 12 amino acids. V dropped 3 bases and J dropped 10 bases, with 10 bases sitting between them. CDR3 loop: CASSLSSLEQFF. CDR3 DNA: TGTGCCAGCAGTTTGAGTAGCCTCGAGCAGTTCTTC.

The chain couples TRBV25-1 to TRBJ2-1; 7 bases are a match to TRBD1. The CDR3 is 13 residues long. From germline, CDR1 is MGHDK and CDR2 SYGVNS. CDR3 sequence reads: CAATGSSYNEQFF. CDR3 in DNA: TGTGCGGCGACAGGGAGCTCCTACAATGAGCAGTTCTTC.

This clonotype was seen more than once but under ten times. The chain recombines TRBV12-3 or TRBV12-4 with TRBJ1-3; D remains unclear. This CDR3 has 13 residues. V lost 6 bases to trimming and J lost 4 bases, with 10 bases between them. In DNA form, the CDR3 reads TGTGCCAGCAGAGAGCATCAGGGAAACACCATATATTTT. Translated, it gives CASREHQGNTIYF.

This clonotype was detected only a few times. This chain uses TRBV27 with TRBJ2-5, with a possible D match to TRBD1 (6 bases). The V gene lost 6 bases and the J gene lost 1 base, with 15 bases spanning the gap. The CDR3 runs 15 residues. From germline, CDR1 is MNHEY and CDR2 SMNVEV (reference sequence). CDR3 sequence reads: CASRLASTGQETQYF. CDR3 nucleotide sequence: TGTGCCAGCAGATTAGCTTCGACAGGCCAAGAGACCCAGTACTTC.

This sequence joins TRBV10-2 and TRBJ1-1; D is possibly TRBD1 (6 bases). This CDR3 is 13 amino acids long. Germline loops: CDR1 WSHSY, CDR2 SAAADI. Between the trimmed V and J ends, which lost 6 bases and 1 base, there was a span of 9 bases. In nucleotides, the CDR3 is TGCGCCAGCAGGATGGGACAGAACACTGAAGCTTTCTTT. This encodes CASRMGQNTEAFF.

The genes are TRBV28 and TRBJ1-4; D not resolved. The germline V and J ends were trimmed by 4 bases and 10 bases, with 16 bases remaining between them. Looked up from germline, CDR1 is MDHEN and CDR2 is SYDVKM. The CDR3 is 14 amino acids. In DNA, the CDR3 is TGTGCCAGCAGTTCCTCTTCGGGAATGGGAAAACTGTTTTTT. Protein product: CASSSSSGMGKLFF.

The gene calls are TRBV20-1 and TRBJ2-3; D is undetermined. The V gene lost 6 bases and the J gene lost 0 bases, with 7 bases spanning the gap. CDR3 length: 12 residues. Germline V gene sequence: CDR1 DFQATT, CDR2 SNEGSKA (reference sequence). CDR3 sequence reads: CSAETSTDTQYF. CDR3 sequence (DNA): TGCAGTGCAGAGACAAGCACAGATACGCAGTATTTT.